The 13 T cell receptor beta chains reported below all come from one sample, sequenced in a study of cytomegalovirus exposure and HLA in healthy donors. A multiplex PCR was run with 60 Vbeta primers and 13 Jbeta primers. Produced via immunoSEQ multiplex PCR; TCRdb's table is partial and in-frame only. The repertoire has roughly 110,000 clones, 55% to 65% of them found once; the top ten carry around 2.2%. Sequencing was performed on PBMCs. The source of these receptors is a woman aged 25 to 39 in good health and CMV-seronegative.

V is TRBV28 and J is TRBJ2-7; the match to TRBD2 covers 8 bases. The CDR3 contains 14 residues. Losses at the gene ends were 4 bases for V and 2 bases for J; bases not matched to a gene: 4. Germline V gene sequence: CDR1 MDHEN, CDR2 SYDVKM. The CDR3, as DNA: TGTGCCAGCAGTTCCGGGACTAGGACCTACGAGCAGTACTTC. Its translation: CASSSGTRTYEQYF.

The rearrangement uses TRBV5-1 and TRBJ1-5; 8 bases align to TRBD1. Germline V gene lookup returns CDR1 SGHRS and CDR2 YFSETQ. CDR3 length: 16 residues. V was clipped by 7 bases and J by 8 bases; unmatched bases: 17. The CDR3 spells CASAISPSTGGEPQHF. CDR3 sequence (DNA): TGCGCCAGCGCCATTTCTCCCTCCACAGGGGGGGAGCCCCAGCATTTT.

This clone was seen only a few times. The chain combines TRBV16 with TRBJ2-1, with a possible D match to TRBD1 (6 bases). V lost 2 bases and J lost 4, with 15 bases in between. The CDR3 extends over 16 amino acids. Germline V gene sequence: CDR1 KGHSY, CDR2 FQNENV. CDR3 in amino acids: CASSQERGSRYNEQFF. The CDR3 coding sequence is TGTGCCAGCAGCCAAGAAAGGGGGAGTCGGTACAATGAGCAGTTCTTC.

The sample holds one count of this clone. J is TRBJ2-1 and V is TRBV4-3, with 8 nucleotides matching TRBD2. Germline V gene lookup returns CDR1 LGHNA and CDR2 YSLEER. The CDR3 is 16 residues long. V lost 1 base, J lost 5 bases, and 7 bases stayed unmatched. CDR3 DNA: TGCGCCAGCAGCCAAGGGACCACACTAGCGGACAATGAGCAGTTCTTC. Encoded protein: CASSQGTTLADNEQFF.

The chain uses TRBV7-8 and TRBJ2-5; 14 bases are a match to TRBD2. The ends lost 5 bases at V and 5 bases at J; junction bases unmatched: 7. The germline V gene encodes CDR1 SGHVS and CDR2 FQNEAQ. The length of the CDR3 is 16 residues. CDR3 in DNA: TGTGCCAGCAGCCGGGGGACTAGCGGGAGAGGGGAGACCCAGTACTTC. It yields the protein CASSRGTSGRGETQYF.

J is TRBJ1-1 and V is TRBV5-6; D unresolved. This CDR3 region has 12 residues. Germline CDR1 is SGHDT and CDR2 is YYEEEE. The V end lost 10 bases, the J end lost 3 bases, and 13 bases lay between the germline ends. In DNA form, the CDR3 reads TGTGCCTCTAAAGATCTGTACACTGAAGCTTTCTTT. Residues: CASKDLYTEAFF.

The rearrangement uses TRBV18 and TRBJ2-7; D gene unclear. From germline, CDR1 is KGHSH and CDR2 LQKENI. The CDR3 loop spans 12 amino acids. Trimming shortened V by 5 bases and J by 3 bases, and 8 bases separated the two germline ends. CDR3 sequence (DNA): TGTGCCAGCTCATCCGGAGTCTACGAGCAGTACTTC. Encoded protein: CASSSGVYEQYF.

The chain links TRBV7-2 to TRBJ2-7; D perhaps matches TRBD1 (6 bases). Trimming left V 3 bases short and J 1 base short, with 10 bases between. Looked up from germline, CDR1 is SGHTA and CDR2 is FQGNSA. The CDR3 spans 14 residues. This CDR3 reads CASSFLGASYEQYF. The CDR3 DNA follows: TGTGCCAGCAGCTTTCTGGGGGCATCCTACGAGCAGTACTTC.

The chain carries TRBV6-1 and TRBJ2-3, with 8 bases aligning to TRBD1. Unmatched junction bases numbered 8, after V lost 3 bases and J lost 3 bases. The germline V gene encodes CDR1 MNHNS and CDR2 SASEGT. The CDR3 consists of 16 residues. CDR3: CASSERTGYQTDTQYF. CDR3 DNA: TGTGCCAGCAGTGAGAGGACAGGGTACCAAACAGATACGCAGTATTTT.

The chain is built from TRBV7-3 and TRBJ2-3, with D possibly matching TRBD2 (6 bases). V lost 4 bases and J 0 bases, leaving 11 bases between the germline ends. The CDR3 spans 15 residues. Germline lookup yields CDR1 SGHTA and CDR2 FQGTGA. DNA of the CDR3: TGTGCCAGCAGCTCCGGGACTTTCAGCACAGATACGCAGTATTTT. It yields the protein CASSSGTFSTDTQYF.

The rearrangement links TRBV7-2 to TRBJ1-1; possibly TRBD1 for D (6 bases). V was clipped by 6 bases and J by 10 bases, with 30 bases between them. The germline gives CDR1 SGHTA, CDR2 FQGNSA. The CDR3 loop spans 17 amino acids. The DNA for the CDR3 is TGTGCCAGCAGTCAAAGGGGGGGTCGGGCCCCAGCAGATGGAGCTTTCTTT. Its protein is CASSQRGGRAPADGAFF.

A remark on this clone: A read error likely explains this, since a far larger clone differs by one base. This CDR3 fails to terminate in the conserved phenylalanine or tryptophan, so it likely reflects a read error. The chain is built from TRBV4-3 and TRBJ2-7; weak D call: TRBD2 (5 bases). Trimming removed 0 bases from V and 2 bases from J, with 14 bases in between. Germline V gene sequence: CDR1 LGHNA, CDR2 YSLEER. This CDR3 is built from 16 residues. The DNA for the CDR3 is TGCGCCAGCAGCCAAGATGTACCGGGATCAGCCTACGAGCAGTACCTC. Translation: CASSQDVPGSAYEQYL.

DNA for the CDR3: TGCGCCAGCAGCTTCGGGTCCAACTATGGCTACACCTTC. Translating it yields CASSFGSNYGYTF. This sequence joins TRBV4-1 and TRBJ1-2; no clear D gene. Germline assignment: CDR1 MGHRA and CDR2 YSYEKL. The CDR3 runs 13 residues. V lost 5 bases and J lost 2, with 9 bases in between.